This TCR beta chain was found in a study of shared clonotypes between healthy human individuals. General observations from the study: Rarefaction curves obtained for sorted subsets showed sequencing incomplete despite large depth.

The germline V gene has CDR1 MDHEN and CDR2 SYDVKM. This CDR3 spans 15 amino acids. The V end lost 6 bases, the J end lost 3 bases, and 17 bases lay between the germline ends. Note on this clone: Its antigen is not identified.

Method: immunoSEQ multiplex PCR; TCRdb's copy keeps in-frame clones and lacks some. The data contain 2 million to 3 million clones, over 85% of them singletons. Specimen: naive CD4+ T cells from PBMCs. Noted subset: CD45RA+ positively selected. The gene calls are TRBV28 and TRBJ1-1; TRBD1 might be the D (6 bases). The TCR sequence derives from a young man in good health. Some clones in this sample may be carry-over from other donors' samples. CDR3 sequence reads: CASSPVWGRDTEAFF. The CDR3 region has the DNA TGTGCCAGCAGCCCAGTCTGGGGGCGAGACACTGAAGCTTTCTTT.